What follows are 25 T cell receptor beta chains derived from one specimen sequenced in a study of blood T cell repertoires in COVID-19. Generated by immunoSEQ multiplex PCR, the TCRdb table keeps only in-frame clones and is missing some. Here the sample spans over 200,000 clones, 84% being singletons. The sequenced material came from peripheral blood. Every receptor here comes from a woman aged 50 to 60 with active or convalescent COVID-19.

The chain combines TRBV7-2 with TRBJ2-7, with D possibly matching TRBD2 (6 bases). The ends were cut back, 4 bases at V and 6 bases at J, with 19 bases in the middle. The CDR3 spans 15 residues. Germline V gene lookup returns CDR1 SGHTA and CDR2 FQGNSA. The CDR3: CASSSLAEGQSEQYV. The CDR3 DNA is TGTGCCAGCAGCTCCTTAGCGGAGGGGCAGAGCGAGCAGTACGTC.

The chain links TRBV15 to TRBJ1-2; TRBD1 matches at 7 bases. The ends lost 0 bases at V and 4 bases at J; junction bases unmatched: 8. The CDR3 extends over 16 amino acids. The germline gives CDR1 LNHNV, CDR2 YYDKDF (reference sequence). CDR3 sequence (DNA): TGTGCCACCAGCAGAGATTCAGGCCAGGGGGGCTATGGCTACACCTTC. It specifies CATSRDSGQGGYGYTF. The complete variable domain, with remaining parts taken from reference TRBV15 and TRBJ1-2, reads DAMVIQNPRYQVTQFGKPVTLSCSQTLNHNVMYWYQQKSSQAPKLLFHYYDKDFNNEADTPDNFQSRRPNTSFCFLDIRSPGLGDTAMYLCATSRDSGQGGYGYTFGSGTRLTVV.

This clone was observed a single time. The chain combines TRBV6-6 with TRBJ1-1; D may be TRBD1 (6 bases). The germline gives CDR1 MNHNY, CDR2 SVGAGI (reference sequence). Trimming removed 7 bases at V and 5 bases at J, with 14 bases between. The CDR3 is 13 residues long. The chain's CDR3 is CASNPGVKTEAFF. The CDR3 nucleotides read TGTGCCAGCAATCCAGGGGTAAAGACTGAAGCTTTCTTT.

The chain couples TRBV3-1 (or the pseudogene TRBV3-2) to TRBJ1-5; no definite D call. Germline assignment: CDR1 LGHDT and CDR2 YNNKEL (reference sequence). The length of the CDR3 is 13 residues. V was trimmed by 1 base and J by 7 bases, leaving 8 bases between them. CDR3 region: CASSQGRSQPQHF. In nucleotides, the CDR3 is TGTGCCAGCAGCCAAGGGCGGAGCCAGCCCCAGCATTTT.

This chain connects TRBV27 to TRBJ1-5; D gene unclear. This CDR3 spans 13 amino acids. The germline gives CDR1 MNHEY, CDR2 SMNVEV (reference sequence). The V end was cut by 3 bases, the J end by 4 bases, with 7 bases between. The CDR3 nucleotides read TGTGCCAGCAGTTTGGAGAAGAATCAGCCCCAGCATTTT. Amino acids: CASSLEKNQPQHF.

The table lists this clone with a count of one. The rearrangement uses TRBV5-4 and TRBJ2-7; 12 bases map to TRBD2. This CDR3 is built from 20 residues. Germline V gives CDR1 SGHNT, CDR2 YYREEE (reference sequence). J lost 3 bases, V lost 2 bases, and 18 bases had no gene match. CDR3 nucleotide sequence: TGTGCCAGCAGCTTAGGCGGACTAGCGGGAAGACCAGGGACTCTCTACGAGCAGTACTTC. Its protein product is CASSLGGLAGRPGTLYEQYF. The variable domain in full, completed from reference TRBV5-4 and TRBJ2-7, reads ETGVTQSPTHLIKTRGQQVTLRCSSQSGHNTVSWYQQALGQGPQFIFQYYREEENGRGNFPPRFSGLQFPNYSSELNVNALELDDSALYLCASSLGGLAGRPGTLYEQYFGPGTRLTVT.

The rearrangement joins TRBV21-1 to TRBJ1-2; TRBD1, the D gene given by the table, was not confirmed from the DNA. TRBV21-1 is a known pseudogene. The CDR3 extends over 12 amino acids. CDR3 in DNA: TGTGCCAGCCTCACCACCACAGGGGCAGACACCTTC. Translated, it gives CASLTTTGADTF.

The gene calls are TRBV25-1 and TRBJ1-2; 8 bases agree with TRBD1. V lost 6 bases and J lost 4; bases outside the gene matches: 7. The germline V gene encodes CDR1 MGHDK and CDR2 SYGVNS. This CDR3 has 14 residues. CDR3 sequence reads: CASSSRGRGYGYTF. DNA of the CDR3: TGTGCCAGCAGCTCCAGGGGGCGCGGCTATGGCTACACCTTC.

The V gene is TRBV7-6, the J gene TRBJ2-7; D unresolved. Germline CDR1 SGHVS, CDR2 FNYEAQ. Trimming took 6 bases from V and 0 from J, leaving 9 bases between them. The CDR3 is 13 amino acids. The CDR3 nucleotides read TGTGCCAGCAGTTCCAGGAACTCCTACGAGCAGTACTTC. Protein: CASSSRNSYEQYF. The variable domain in full, completed from reference TRBV7-6 and TRBJ2-7, reads GAGVSQSPRYKVTKRGQDVALRCDPISGHVSLYWYRQALGQGPEFLTYFNYEAQQDKSGLPNDRFSAERPEGSISTLTIQRTEQRDSAMYRCASSSRNSYEQYFGPGTRLTVT.

Comment on this clone: Sequence at one end of the junction differs from germline and may be a read error. The rearrangement uses TRBV15 and TRBJ2-3, with D perhaps TRBD2 (6 bases). Germline V lookup: CDR1 LNHNV, CDR2 YYDKDF (reference sequence). This CDR3 has 15 amino acids. Here the CDR3 reads CATSRVGGGTDTQYF. CDR3 nucleotide sequence: TGTGCCACCAGTAGAGTGGGGGGAGGAACAGATACGCAGTATTTT.

The genes are TRBV28 and TRBJ2-1; 13 nucleotides align to TRBD2. After removal of 5 bases from V and 12 bases from J, the junction contained 7 bases not matched to a gene. The germline V gene has CDR1 MDHEN and CDR2 SYDVKM. The CDR3 has 14 residues. In nucleotides, the CDR3 is TGTGCCAGCAGTCCACCGGGACTAGCGGGGACGCAGTTCTTC. It yields the protein CASSPPGLAGTQFF.

The chain is built from TRBV28 and TRBJ2-7, with 13 bases identical to TRBD2. Trimming at V came to 5 bases and at J to 6 bases, leaving 4 bases not matched to a gene. Looked up from germline, CDR1 is MDHEN and CDR2 is SYDVKM. The CDR3 covers 14 residues. CDR3 amino acids: CASSRGTSGIEQYF. The CDR3 DNA sequence: TGTGCCAGCAGTCGCGGGACTAGCGGGATCGAGCAGTACTTC.

V gene TRBV27 combines with J gene TRBJ2-2, with TRBD2 matching over 9 bases. The CDR3 has 16 amino acids. In germline, CDR1 is MNHEY, CDR2 SMNVEV (reference sequence). Germline trimming cut 3 bases from V and 2 bases from J; bases unmatched to any gene: 4. CDR3 region: CASSFKRGVNTGELFF. The CDR3 DNA sequence: TGTGCCAGCAGTTTCAAGCGGGGGGTCAACACCGGGGAGCTGTTTTTT.

This clone was detected only once. The chain has TRBV14 and TRBJ2-2, with a tentative D call TRBD2 (6 bases). The V gene lost 5 bases and the J gene lost 4 bases, with 14 bases spanning the gap. The CDR3 has 15 residues. The germline CDR1 and CDR2 sequences are SGHDN and FVKESK. The CDR3 sequence: CASSSQFGGTGELFF. The CDR3 DNA reads TGTGCCAGCAGCTCTCAGTTCGGGGGCACCGGGGAGCTGTTTTTT. The full variable domain, its missing parts supplied by reference TRBV14 and TRBJ2-2, is EAGVTQFPSHSVIEKGQTVTLRCDPISGHDNLYWYRRVMGKEIKFLLHFVKESKQDESGMPNNRFLAERTGGTYSTLKVQPAELEDSGVYFCASSSQFGGTGELFFGEGSRLTVL.

The CDR3 reads CASTSRRGNTEAFF. The CDR3, as DNA: TGTGCCAGCACTTCAAGGAGGGGAAACACTGAAGCTTTCTTT. V is TRBV6-6 and J is TRBJ1-1; possibly TRBD1 for D (5 bases). There are 14 residues in the CDR3. Germline V gives CDR1 MNHNY, CDR2 SVGAGI (reference sequence). The germline V and J ends were trimmed by 7 bases and 2 bases, with 14 bases remaining between them.

This chain connects TRBV9 to TRBJ1-1; the D is unclear. Germline V gene data show CDR1 as SGDLS and CDR2 as YYNGEE. This CDR3 has 13 amino acids. Trimming shortened V by 2 bases and J by 5 bases, and 10 bases separated the two germline ends. The CDR3: CASSVFPGTEAFF. The CDR3 DNA reads TGTGCCAGCAGCGTCTTCCCCGGTACTGAAGCTTTCTTT.

The gene calls are TRBV25-1 and TRBJ1-5; 9 bases are a match to TRBD1. J was trimmed by 11 bases and V by 5 bases; bases with no gene match: 7. Germline CDR1 and CDR2: MGHDK and SYGVNS. The CDR3 loop spans 13 amino acids. The DNA for the CDR3 is TGTGCCAGCAGTCCCGGGACAGGGAAAGCCCAGCATTTT. Translation gives CASSPGTGKAQHF.

This chain links TRBV9 with TRBJ1-3; D is possibly TRBD1 (5 bases). Germline V gene sequence: CDR1 SGDLS, CDR2 YYNGEE. Trimming removed 0 bases from V and 7 bases from J, with 23 bases in between. The length of the CDR3 is 18 residues. The CDR3 bases are TGTGCCAGCAGCGTAGTGGCCAGTGGACAACCACAGCGTAACACCATATATTTT. It yields the protein CASSVVASGQPQRNTIYF.

V is TRBV19 and J is TRBJ2-3, with TRBD2 identical over 7 bases. This CDR3 spans 15 amino acids. Trimming at V came to 5 bases and at J to 3 bases, leaving 8 bases not matched to a gene. The germline V gene has CDR1 LNHDA and CDR2 SQIVND (reference sequence). Here the CDR3 reads CASSLGLAVTDTQYF. In DNA, the CDR3 is TGTGCCAGTAGTTTAGGCCTAGCGGTGACAGATACGCAGTATTTT.

The V call is TRBV5-6, the J call TRBJ2-1, with D possibly being TRBD2 (6 bases). CDR1 is SGHDT and CDR2 is YYEEEE in the germline V gene. Trimming cost V 0 bases and J 10 bases, with 23 bases left between them. This CDR3 region has 17 residues. In DNA, the CDR3 is TGTGCCAGCAGCTTGGCCATGGGCGGGGAGTCTTCCGGGGAGCAGTTCTTC. Translation: CASSLAMGGESSGEQFF.

CDR3 DNA sequence: TGTGCCATCAGCCAGGGGGACAGGGCGGGCTACGAGCAGTACTTC. Protein product: CAISQGDRAGYEQYF. V is TRBV10-3 and J is TRBJ2-7; 9 positions match TRBD1. CDR1 is ENHRY and CDR2 is SYGVKD in the germline V gene. The CDR3 loop spans 15 amino acids. After removal of 6 bases from V and 3 bases from J, the junction contained 9 bases not matched to a gene.

This clone was detected a few times. J is TRBJ1-3 and V is TRBV5-1; D is undetermined. The length of the CDR3 is 17 residues. The V and J ends lost 1 base and 0 bases respectively, with 14 bases between them. The germline gives CDR1 SGHRS, CDR2 YFSETQ. The CDR3 loop is CASSLSFSGSSGNTIYF. The CDR3 coding sequence is TGCGCCAGCAGCTTGTCCTTTTCAGGAAGCTCTGGAAACACCATATATTTT.

In this sample, this clone turned up a few times. The chain is built from TRBV19 and TRBJ2-3, with a weak D call TRBD2 (5 bases). CDR1 is LNHDA and CDR2 is SQIVND in the germline V gene (reference sequence). V was cut by 1 base and J by 0 bases, with 8 bases left in between. This CDR3 comprises 15 residues. The CDR3 region has the DNA TGTGCCAGTAGTATAGGGAGGCAGAGCACAGATACGCAGTATTTT. It specifies CASSIGRQSTDTQYF.

The genes are TRBV9 and TRBJ2-1; 10 bases line up with TRBD1. Germline lookup yields CDR1 SGDLS and CDR2 YYNGEE. Unmatched junction bases numbered 6, after V lost 2 bases and J lost 7 bases. The CDR3 loop spans 15 amino acids. CDR3 residues: CASSVRDRGSNEQFF. The CDR3 DNA reads TGTGCCAGCAGCGTGAGGGACAGGGGCTCGAATGAGCAGTTCTTC.

The rearrangement links TRBV5-1 to TRBJ1-1; D is uncertain. With 4 bases removed from V and 6 bases from J, the gap between germline ends came to 13 bases. CDR1 is SGHRS and CDR2 is YFSETQ in the germline V gene. CDR3 length equals 13 residues. CDR3 in DNA: TGCGCCAGCAGCCCTTCCGAGTACCCTGAAGCTTTCTTT. Translation: CASSPSEYPEAFF.